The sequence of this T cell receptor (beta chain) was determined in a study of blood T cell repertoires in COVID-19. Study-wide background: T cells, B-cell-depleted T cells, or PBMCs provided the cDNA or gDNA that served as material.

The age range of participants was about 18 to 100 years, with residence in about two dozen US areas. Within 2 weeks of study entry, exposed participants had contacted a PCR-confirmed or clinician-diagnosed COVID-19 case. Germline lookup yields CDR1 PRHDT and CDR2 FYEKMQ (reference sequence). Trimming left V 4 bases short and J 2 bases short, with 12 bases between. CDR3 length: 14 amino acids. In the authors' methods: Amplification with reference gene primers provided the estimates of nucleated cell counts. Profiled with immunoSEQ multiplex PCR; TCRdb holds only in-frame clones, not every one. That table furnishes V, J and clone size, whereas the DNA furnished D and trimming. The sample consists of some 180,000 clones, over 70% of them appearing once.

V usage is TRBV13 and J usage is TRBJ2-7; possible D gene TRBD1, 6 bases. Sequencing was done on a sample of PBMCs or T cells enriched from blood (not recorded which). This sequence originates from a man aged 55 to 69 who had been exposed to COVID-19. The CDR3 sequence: CASSSSGATYEQYF. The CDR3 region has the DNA TGTGCCAGCAGCTCCTCAGGGGCCACCTACGAGCAGTACTTC.